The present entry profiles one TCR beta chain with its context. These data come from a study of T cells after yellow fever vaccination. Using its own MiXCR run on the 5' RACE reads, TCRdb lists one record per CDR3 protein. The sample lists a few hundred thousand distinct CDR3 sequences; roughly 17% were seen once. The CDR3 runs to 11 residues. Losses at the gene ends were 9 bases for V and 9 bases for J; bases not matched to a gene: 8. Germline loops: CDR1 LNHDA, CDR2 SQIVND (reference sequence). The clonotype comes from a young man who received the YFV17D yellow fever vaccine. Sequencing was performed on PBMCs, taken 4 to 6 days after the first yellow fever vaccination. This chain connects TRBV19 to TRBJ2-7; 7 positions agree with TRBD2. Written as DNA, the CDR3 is TGTGCCAGCCGACCTGGGGGGGGGCAGTACGTC. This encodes CASRPGGGQYV.